This passage covers 16 T cell receptor beta chains from one sample sequenced in a study of T cell responses to AZD1222 COVID-19 vaccine. TCRdb's table, derived via immunoSEQ multiplex PCR, lists solely in-frame clones and lacks some. Among some 120,000 clones listed, approximately 88% were seen once. Specimen: peripheral blood, collected on day 0 of AZD1222 vaccination. These receptors were obtained from an adult in good health.

Here the CDR3 reads CASQGFRAGNTIYF. The CDR3 coding sequence is TGTGCCAGCCAAGGGTTTCGGGCTGGAAACACCATATATTTT. The genes are TRBV11-2 and TRBJ1-3, with D unclear. Trimming removed 8 bases from V and 2 bases from J, with 13 bases in between. The CDR3 covers 14 residues. Germline values: CDR1 SGHAT, CDR2 FQNNGV.

This chain uses TRBV11-2 with TRBJ2-6; no clear D gene. Germline CDR1 is SGHAT and CDR2 is FQNNGV. The CDR3 contains 18 residues. V was shortened by 2 bases and J by 0 bases, with 14 bases between the two germline ends. Here the CDR3 DNA reads TGTGCCAGCAGCTTATCTCGGTTAAGGTTCTCTGGGGCCAACGTCCTGACTTTC. As protein: CASSLSRLRFSGANVLTF.

The gene calls are TRBV15 and TRBJ2-1; TRBD2 matches at 9 bases. V shed 1 base, J shed 7 bases, and the junction held 5 bases outside the gene matches. The CDR3 spans 15 residues. Germline CDR1 is LNHNV and CDR2 is YYDKDF (reference sequence). CDR3: CATSRGDSGRNEQFF. The CDR3 DNA sequence: TGTGCCACCAGCAGAGGTGATAGCGGGAGAAATGAGCAGTTCTTC.

This chain connects TRBV30 to TRBJ1-1, with D unresolved. Trimming cost V 0 bases and J 2 bases, with 10 bases left between them. CDR1 is GTSNPN and CDR2 is SVGIG in the germline V gene (reference sequence). The CDR3 has 14 residues. The CDR3 is CAWSVGRPNTEAFF. CDR3 bases: TGTGCCTGGAGTGTAGGGAGACCAAACACTGAAGCTTTCTTT.

This chain joins TRBV30 and TRBJ2-5; 12 positions agree with TRBD2. V trimming: 5 bases; J trimming: 5 bases; junction bases outside the gene matches: 0. Germline CDR1 is GTSNPN and CDR2 is SVGIG (reference sequence). CDR3 length: 12 amino acids. In nucleotides, the CDR3 is TGTGCCTGGCTAGCGGGAGGGGAGACCCAGTACTTC. It yields the protein CAWLAGGETQYF.

This chain uses TRBV3-1 (or the pseudogene TRBV3-2) with TRBJ2-5; 8 nucleotides match TRBD1. The ends lost 4 bases at V and 5 bases at J; junction bases unmatched: 3. CDR3 length equals 13 residues. Germline-derived CDR1 and CDR2 are LGHDT and YNNKEL (reference sequence). CDR3 coding DNA: TGTGCCAGCAGCCCAGGGGGCGAGGAGACCCAGTACTTC. As protein: CASSPGGEETQYF.

The chain joins TRBV5-1 to TRBJ1-4; D gene uncertain. Trimming cost V 0 bases and J 4 bases, with 10 bases left between them. The CDR3 length is 15 residues. Germline V gives CDR1 SGHRS, CDR2 YFSETQ. CDR3 loop: CASSLAKAVNEKLFF. The CDR3 DNA reads TGCGCCAGCAGCTTGGCCAAGGCAGTTAATGAAAAACTGTTTTTT.

This chain uses TRBV5-1 with TRBJ2-1, with 9 bases fitting TRBD1. With V trimmed by 4 bases and J by 6 bases, 11 bases remained unmatched. The CDR3 loop spans 16 amino acids. Germline CDR1 and CDR2: SGHRS and YFSETQ. CDR3 sequence reads: CASSNTRTGATNEQFF. Written as DNA, the CDR3 is TGCGCCAGCAGCAACACACGGACAGGGGCCACCAATGAGCAGTTCTTC.

Notes on this clone: An end of the junction differs from the germline gene, which may be a read error. The same CDR3 can be traced to other DNA sequences in this sample. This chain joins TRBV28 and TRBJ1-2, with 10 positions matching TRBD1. The CDR3 length is 16 residues. CDR1 and CDR2 (germline): MDHEN, SYDVKM. This CDR3 reads CASSLQPGQGSYGYTF. The DNA of the CDR3 is TGTGCCAGTAGTTTACAACCGGGACAGGGGTCCTATGGCTACACCTTC.

This clone was observed a handful of times. The chain couples TRBV5-5 to TRBJ1-1; perhaps TRBD1 as D (5 bases). V dropped 5 bases and J dropped 8 bases, with 13 bases sitting between them. Germline V lookup: CDR1 SGHKS, CDR2 YYEKEE (reference sequence). The CDR3 spans 12 residues. The CDR3 sequence is CASRRDGLEAFF. The CDR3, as DNA: TGTGCCAGCAGGAGGGACGGATTGGAAGCTTTCTTT.

This chain links TRBV3-1 (or the pseudogene TRBV3-2) with TRBJ2-5; D might be TRBD1 (6 bases). This CDR3 spans 17 amino acids. Germline V gene data show CDR1 as LGHDT and CDR2 as YNNKEL (reference sequence). Trimming took 0 bases from V and 1 from J, leaving 15 bases between them. The chain's CDR3 is CASSQEPWQGSQETQYF. In DNA form, the CDR3 reads TGTGCCAGCAGCCAAGAACCCTGGCAGGGGAGCCAAGAGACCCAGTACTTC.

The V gene is TRBV7-9, the J gene TRBJ1-1; tentatively, D is TRBD1 (5 bases). Germline CDR1 is SEHNR and CDR2 is FQNEAQ (reference sequence). Trimming left V 2 bases short and J 4 bases short, with 8 bases between. The CDR3 spans 13 residues. CDR3 residues: CASSLQGGTEAFF. In DNA, the CDR3 is TGTGCCAGCAGCTTACAGGGAGGCACTGAAGCTTTCTTT.

This chain joins TRBV29-1 and TRBJ2-2; no definite D call. The CDR3 is 13 residues long. Trimming shortened V by 4 bases and J by 8 bases, and 14 bases separated the two germline ends. Germline V gene data show CDR1 as SQVTM and CDR2 as ANQGSEA. The CDR3 DNA is TGCAGCGTTGTTGTAAGGTCTTCGGGGGAGCTGTTTTTT. Translating gives CSVVVRSSGELFF.

This chain uses TRBV6-2 or TRBV6-3 with TRBJ1-2, with 7 bases that match TRBD1. CDR3 length: 15 residues. V lost 5 bases and J lost 2; bases outside the gene matches: 8. CDR1 and CDR2 from the germline V gene are MNHEY and SVGEGT. The CDR3 sequence is CASSTRTRGNYGYTF. The DNA of the CDR3 is TGTGCCAGCAGTACGAGGACCAGGGGGAACTATGGCTACACCTTC.

The chain is built from TRBV28 and TRBJ1-1; no definite D call. V gave up 6 bases and J gave up 3 bases, with 17 bases separating them. This CDR3 spans 15 amino acids. The germline CDR1 and CDR2 sequences are MDHEN and SYDVKM. The CDR3 region is CASRPPTQRYTEAFF. The CDR3 nucleotides are TGTGCCAGCAGGCCGCCCACACAGAGATACACTGAAGCTTTCTTT.

The rearrangement joins TRBV5-6 to TRBJ1-5, with unresolved D. Trimming took 0 bases from V and 6 from J, leaving 10 bases between them. The V gene's germline CDR1 is SGHDT and CDR2 YYEEEE. The CDR3 contains 14 residues. CDR3 sequence (DNA): TGTGCCAGCAGCTTGGTGGCCGGAGGTCAGCCCCAGCATTTT. Encoded protein: CASSLVAGGQPQHF.